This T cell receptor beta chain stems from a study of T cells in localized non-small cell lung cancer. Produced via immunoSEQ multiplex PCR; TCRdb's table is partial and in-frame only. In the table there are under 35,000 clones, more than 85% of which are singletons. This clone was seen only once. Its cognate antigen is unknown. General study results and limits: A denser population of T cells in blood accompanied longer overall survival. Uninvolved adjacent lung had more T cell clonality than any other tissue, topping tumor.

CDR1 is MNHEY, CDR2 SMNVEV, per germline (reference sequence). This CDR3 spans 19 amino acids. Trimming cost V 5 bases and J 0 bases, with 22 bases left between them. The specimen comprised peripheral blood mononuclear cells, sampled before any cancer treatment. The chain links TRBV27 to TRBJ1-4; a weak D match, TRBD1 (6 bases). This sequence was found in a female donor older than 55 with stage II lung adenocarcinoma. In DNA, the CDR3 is TGTGCCAGCAGTCCTAAATCAGGGGAACTCACATCAACTAATGAAAAACTGTTTTTT. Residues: CASSPKSGELTSTNEKLFF.